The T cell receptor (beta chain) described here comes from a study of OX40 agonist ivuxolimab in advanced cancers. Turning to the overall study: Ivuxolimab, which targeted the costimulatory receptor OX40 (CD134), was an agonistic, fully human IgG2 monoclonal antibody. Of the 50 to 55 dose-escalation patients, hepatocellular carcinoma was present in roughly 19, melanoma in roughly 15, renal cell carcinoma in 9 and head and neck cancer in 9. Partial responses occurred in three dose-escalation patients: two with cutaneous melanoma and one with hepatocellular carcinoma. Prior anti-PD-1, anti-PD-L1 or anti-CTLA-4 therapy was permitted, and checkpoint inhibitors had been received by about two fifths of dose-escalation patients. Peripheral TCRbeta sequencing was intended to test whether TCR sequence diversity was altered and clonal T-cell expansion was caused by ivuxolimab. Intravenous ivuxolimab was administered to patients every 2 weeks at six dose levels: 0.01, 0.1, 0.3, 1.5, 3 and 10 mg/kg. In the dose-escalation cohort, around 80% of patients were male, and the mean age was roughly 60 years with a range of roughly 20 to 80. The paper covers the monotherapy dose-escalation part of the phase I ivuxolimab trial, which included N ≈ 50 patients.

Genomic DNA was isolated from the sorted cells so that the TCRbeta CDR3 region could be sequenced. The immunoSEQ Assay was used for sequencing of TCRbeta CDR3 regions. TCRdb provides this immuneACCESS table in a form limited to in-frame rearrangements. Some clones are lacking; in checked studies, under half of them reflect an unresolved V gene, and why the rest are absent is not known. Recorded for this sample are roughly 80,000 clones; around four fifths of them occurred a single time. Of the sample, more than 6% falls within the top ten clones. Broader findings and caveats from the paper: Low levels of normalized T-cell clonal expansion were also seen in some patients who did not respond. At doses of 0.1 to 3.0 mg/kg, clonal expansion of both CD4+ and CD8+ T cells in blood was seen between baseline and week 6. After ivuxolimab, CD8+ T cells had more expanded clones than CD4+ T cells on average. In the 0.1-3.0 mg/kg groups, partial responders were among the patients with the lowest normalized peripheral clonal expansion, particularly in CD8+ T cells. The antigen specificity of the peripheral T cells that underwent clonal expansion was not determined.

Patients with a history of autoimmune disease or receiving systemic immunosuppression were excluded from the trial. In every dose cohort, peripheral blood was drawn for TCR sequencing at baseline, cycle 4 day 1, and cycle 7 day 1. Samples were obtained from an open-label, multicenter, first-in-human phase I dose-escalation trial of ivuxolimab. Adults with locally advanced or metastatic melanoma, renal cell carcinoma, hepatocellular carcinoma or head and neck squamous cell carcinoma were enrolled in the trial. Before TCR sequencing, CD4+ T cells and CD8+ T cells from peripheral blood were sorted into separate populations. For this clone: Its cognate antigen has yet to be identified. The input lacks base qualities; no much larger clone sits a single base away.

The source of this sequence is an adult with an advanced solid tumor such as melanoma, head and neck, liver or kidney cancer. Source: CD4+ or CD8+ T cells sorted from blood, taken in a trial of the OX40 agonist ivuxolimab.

Here is the DNA: TGTGCCACCAGCAGAGGGCAGCCCCAGCATTTT. Translated, this gives CATSRGQPQHF. Here the chain combines TRBV15 and TRBJ1-5; confidence is insufficient to name the D gene. Inclusive of the bounding cysteine and phenylalanine, the CDR3 is 11 residues long. Only the CDR3 portion is preserved as DNA: 33 bases, with reading frame beginning at the first base. Sequences LNHNV (CDR1) and YYDKDF (CDR2) are obtained from the germline V gene (reference sequence). Deletion took 1 base off V and 7 bases off J, with a span of 2 bases between the germline ends.